Following are 20 T cell receptor beta chains from one sample sequenced in a study of T cells expressing NK-cell markers. TCRdb reprocessed the 5' RACE reads and reports one entry per CDR3 protein, with no DNA. Listed are about 540,000 distinct CDR3 sequences; 3% to 4.5% falls within the top ten. Source material: blood T cells: a sorted CD56 or NKG2C T cell subset, CD4+ or CD8+ T cells, or bulk PBMC T cells (not recorded which). These receptors were taken from a man between 18 and 29 years old in good health.

V and J are TRBV24-1 and TRBJ2-3; the TRBD2 assignment by TCRdb is unverifiable without DNA. The CDR3 sequence is 19 residues long. The germline gives CDR1 KGHDR, CDR2 SFDVKD. The CDR3 reads CATSDFWSGGGGRTDTQYF.

The V call is TRBV4-3, the J call TRBJ2-7; absent DNA, TCRdb's TRBD2 call cannot be checked. Germline-derived CDR1 and CDR2 are LGHNA and YSLEER. The CDR3 extends over 17 amino acids. CDR3 protein: CASSHSFSGGRPYEQYF.

The rearrangement uses TRBV11-2 and TRBJ1-1. The CDR3 length is 15 residues. The germline CDR1 and CDR2 sequences are SGHAT and FQNNGV. The CDR3 sequence is CASSWSNAGGTEAFF.

The chain carries TRBV6-2 or TRBV6-3 and TRBJ1-4; no DNA is available, so the TRBD1 call from TCRdb remains unchecked. The CDR3 consists of 15 residues. The germline V gene encodes CDR1 MNHEY and CDR2 SVGEGT. CDR3 region: CASSPSIATNEKLFF.

The chain uses TRBV7-3 and TRBJ2-2; the D call of TRBD1 rests on TCRdb alone, since no DNA is present to check it. The CDR3 spans 16 residues. The germline CDR1 and CDR2 sequences are SGHTA and FQGTGA. CDR3 sequence: CASSLRQGMNTGELFF.

The rearrangement uses TRBV20-1 and TRBJ2-5; no DNA is available, so the TRBD1 call from TCRdb remains unchecked. From germline, CDR1 is DFQATT and CDR2 SNEGSKA (reference sequence). This CDR3 is built from 14 residues. The CDR3 spells CSASLRGRGETQYF.

The genes are TRBV27 and TRBJ2-3; as DNA is missing, the TRBD2 call by TCRdb cannot be tested. There are 12 residues in the CDR3. Germline loops: CDR1 MNHEY, CDR2 SMNVEV (reference sequence). CDR3 in amino acids: CASSSSANTQYF.

The chain couples TRBV12-3 or TRBV12-4 to TRBJ2-3; TCRdb gives TRBD2 as the D gene, but with no DNA this cannot be confirmed. The CDR3 spans 14 residues. CDR3 protein: CASSFLAGSDTQYF.

The rearrangement uses TRBV29-1 and TRBJ2-7; TCRdb names TRBD1, which stays unverified in the absence of DNA. This CDR3 is built from 11 residues. The germline gives CDR1 SQVTM, CDR2 ANQGSEA. The CDR3 here is CSVESGVEQYF.

The CDR3 loop is CASSLGQGKDQETQYF. This rearrangement joins TRBV7-2 to TRBJ2-5; TCRdb indicates TRBD1, and absent DNA this call remains unverified. This CDR3 comprises 16 residues. CDR1 is SGHTA and CDR2 is FQGNSA in the germline V gene.

V gene TRBV21-1 combines with J gene TRBJ1-5; no DNA is available, so the TRBD1 call from TCRdb remains unchecked. TRBV21-1 is marked as a pseudogene. The CDR3 runs to 14 residues. CDR3 in amino acids: CASSDRGRDQPQHF.

V and J are TRBV6-5 and TRBJ2-1; TCRdb picks TRBD1, but there is no DNA to check that call. Germline CDR1 and CDR2: MNHEY and SVGAGI. The CDR3 runs 17 residues. CDR3 residues: CASSYEAGLSSYNEQFF.

CDR3 sequence: CASSRTGTEETQYF. The chain employs TRBV5-1 and TRBJ2-5; TCRdb gives TRBD1 as the D gene, but with no DNA this cannot be confirmed. The CDR3 loop spans 14 amino acids. The germline V gene encodes CDR1 SGHRS and CDR2 YFSETQ.

This chain joins TRBV11-2 and TRBJ1-2. This CDR3 has 18 amino acids. Germline loops: CDR1 SGHAT, CDR2 FQNNGV. This CDR3 is CASSLRGGALSTHYGYTF. Filled out from reference TRBV11-2 and TRBJ1-2, the complete variable domain reads EAGVAQSPRYKIIEKRQSVAFWCNPISGHATLYWYQQILGQGPKLLIQFQNNGVVDDSQLPKDRFSAERLKGVDSTLKIQPAKLEDSAVYLCASSLRGGALSTHYGYTFGSGTRLTVV.

CDR3 loop: CASTQFRGLGGETQYF. This chain links TRBV7-8 with TRBJ2-5; lacking DNA, the TRBD1 call made by TCRdb goes unchecked. The CDR3 is 16 residues long. The germline CDR1 and CDR2 sequences are SGHVS and FQNEAQ.

This sequence joins TRBV10-2 and TRBJ2-2; there is no DNA to check the TCRdb D call of TRBD1. The germline V gene has CDR1 WSHSY and CDR2 SAAADI. This CDR3 spans 14 amino acids. CDR3 residues: CASRTTAGAGELFF.

The chain uses TRBV5-1 and TRBJ2-2; lacking DNA, the TRBD2 call made by TCRdb goes unchecked. This CDR3 is built from 16 residues. The germline CDR1 and CDR2 sequences are SGHRS and YFSETQ. CDR3 in amino acids: CASSLGSGADTGELFF.

CDR3 protein: CASSPRGTGHYEQYF. This sequence joins TRBV7-8 and TRBJ2-7; without DNA, the TCRdb call of TRBD1 cannot be checked. Germline-derived CDR1 and CDR2 are SGHVS and FQNEAQ. The CDR3 contains 15 residues.

The chain carries TRBV6-5 and TRBJ2-2. Germline V CDR1 and CDR2: MNHEY, SVGAGI. The CDR3 runs to 14 residues. The CDR3: CASSYSRAAGELFF.

CDR3 sequence reads: CASSLRASISGNEQFF. This rearrangement joins TRBV5-5 to TRBJ2-1; TCRdb's assignment of TRBD2 cannot be checked, as there is no DNA. Germline V lookup: CDR1 SGHKS, CDR2 YYEKEE (reference sequence). This CDR3 contains 16 residues. Full variable domain (missing parts from reference TRBV5-5 and TRBJ2-1): DAGVTQSPTHLIKTRGQQVTLRCSPISGHKSVSWYQQVLGQGPQFIFQYYEKEERGRGNFPDRFSARQFPNYSSELNVNALLLGDSALYLCASSLRASISGNEQFFGPGTRLTVL.